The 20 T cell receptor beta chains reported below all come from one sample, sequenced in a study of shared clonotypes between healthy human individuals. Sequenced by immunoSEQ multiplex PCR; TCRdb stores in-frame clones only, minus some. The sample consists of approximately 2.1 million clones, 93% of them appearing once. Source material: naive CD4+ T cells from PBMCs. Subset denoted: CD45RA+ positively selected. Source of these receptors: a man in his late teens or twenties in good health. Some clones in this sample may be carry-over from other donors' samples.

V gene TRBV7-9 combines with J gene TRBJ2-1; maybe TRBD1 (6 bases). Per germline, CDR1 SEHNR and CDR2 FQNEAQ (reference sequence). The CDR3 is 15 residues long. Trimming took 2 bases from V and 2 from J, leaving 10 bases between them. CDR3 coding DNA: TGTGCCAGCAGCTTATACAGGGCGGCCTACAATGAGCAGTTCTTC. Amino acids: CASSLYRAAYNEQFF. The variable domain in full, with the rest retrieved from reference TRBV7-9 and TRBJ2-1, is DTGVSQNPRHKITKRGQNVTFRCDPISEHNRLYWYRQTLGQGPEFLTYFQNEAQLEKSRLLSDRFSAERPKGSFSTLEIQRTEQGDSAMYLCASSLYRAAYNEQFFGPGTRLTVL.

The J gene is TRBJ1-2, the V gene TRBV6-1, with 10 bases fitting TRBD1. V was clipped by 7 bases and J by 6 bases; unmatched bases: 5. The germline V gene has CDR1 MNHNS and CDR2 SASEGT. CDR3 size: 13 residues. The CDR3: CASTLDRGDGYTF. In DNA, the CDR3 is TGTGCCAGCACTTTGGACAGGGGGGATGGCTACACCTTC.

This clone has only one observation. The CDR3 DNA follows: TGTGCCAGCAGCTTAGGACAGCTCTACAATGAGCAGTTCTTC. Translating gives CASSLGQLYNEQFF. The chain links TRBV5-5 to TRBJ2-1; possibly TRBD1 for D (6 bases). The CDR3 has 14 residues. Per the germline V gene, CDR1 is SGHKS and CDR2 is YYEKEE (reference sequence). The V and J ends lost 2 bases and 3 bases respectively, with 9 bases between them.

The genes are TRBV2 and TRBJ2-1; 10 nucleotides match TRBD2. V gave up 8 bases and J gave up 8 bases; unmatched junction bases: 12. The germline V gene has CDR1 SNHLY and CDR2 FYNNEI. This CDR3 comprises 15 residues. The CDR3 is CASLSGRGSPHEQFF. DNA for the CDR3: TGTGCCAGCTTGAGCGGGAGGGGAAGTCCCCATGAGCAGTTCTTC.

The CDR3: CAGFRDRLEQYF. CDR3 DNA sequence: TGTGCCGGATTCCGGGACAGGCTAGAGCAGTACTTC. The chain carries TRBV30 and TRBJ2-5; 8 bases line up with TRBD1. The V and J ends lost 8 bases and 11 bases, in that order; junction bases with no gene match: 13. CDR1 and CDR2 from the germline V gene are GTSNPN and SVGIG (reference sequence). The length of the CDR3 is 12 residues.

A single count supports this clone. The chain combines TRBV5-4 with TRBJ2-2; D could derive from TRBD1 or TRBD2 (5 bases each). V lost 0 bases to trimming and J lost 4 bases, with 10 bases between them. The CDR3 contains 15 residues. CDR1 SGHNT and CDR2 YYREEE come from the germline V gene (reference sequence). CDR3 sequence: CASSLGSGATGELFF. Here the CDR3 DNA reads TGTGCCAGCAGCTTGGGGTCCGGGGCCACCGGGGAGCTGTTTTTT.

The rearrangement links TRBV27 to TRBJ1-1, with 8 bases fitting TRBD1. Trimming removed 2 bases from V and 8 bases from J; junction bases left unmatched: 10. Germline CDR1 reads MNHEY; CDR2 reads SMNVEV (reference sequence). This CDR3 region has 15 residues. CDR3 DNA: TGTGCCAGCAGTTTAGGGACAGGATTTCCTGGGGAAGCTTTCTTT. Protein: CASSLGTGFPGEAFF.

For the CDR3, the DNA is TGTGCCAGCAGCTCACAGGGGGTGGATGAGCAGTTCTTC. Protein: CASSSQGVDEQFF. The V gene is TRBV2, the J gene TRBJ2-1; TRBD1 agrees at 8 bases. Trimming at V came to 6 bases and at J to 8 bases, leaving 6 bases not matched to a gene. CDR3 size: 13 residues. In germline, CDR1 is SNHLY, CDR2 FYNNEI.

CDR3 nucleotide sequence: TGTGCCAGCAGTCCGGGACAGGGGACGTCCTACGAGCAGTACTTC. It specifies CASSPGQGTSYEQYF. The chain has TRBV27 and TRBJ2-7; the match to TRBD1 covers 10 bases. This CDR3 is built from 15 residues. The junction had 5 bases not matched to a gene; V was cut back by 5 bases and J by 1 base. CDR1 is MNHEY and CDR2 is SMNVEV in the germline V gene (reference sequence).

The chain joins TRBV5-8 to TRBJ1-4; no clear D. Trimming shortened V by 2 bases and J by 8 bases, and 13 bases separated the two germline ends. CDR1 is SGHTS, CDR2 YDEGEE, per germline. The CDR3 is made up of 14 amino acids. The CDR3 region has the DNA TGTGCCAGCAGCTTAAGAGGGCGTCAGGAAAAACTGTTTTTT. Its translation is CASSLRGRQEKLFF.

The CDR3 sequence: CASSLLPKSDTQYF. Here the CDR3 DNA reads TGTGCCAGCAGCCTCCTCCCCAAATCGGATACGCAGTATTTT. The V gene is TRBV5-4, the J gene TRBJ2-3; D not certain. The ends were cut back, 4 bases at V and 6 bases at J, with 15 bases in the middle. Germline loops: CDR1 SGHNT, CDR2 YYREEE (reference sequence). This CDR3 has 14 residues. Full variable domain (missing parts from reference TRBV5-4 and TRBJ2-3): ETGVTQSPTHLIKTRGQQVTLRCSSQSGHNTVSWYQQALGQGPQFIFQYYREEENGRGNFPPRFSGLQFPNYSSELNVNALELDDSALYLCASSLLPKSDTQYFGPGTRLTVL.

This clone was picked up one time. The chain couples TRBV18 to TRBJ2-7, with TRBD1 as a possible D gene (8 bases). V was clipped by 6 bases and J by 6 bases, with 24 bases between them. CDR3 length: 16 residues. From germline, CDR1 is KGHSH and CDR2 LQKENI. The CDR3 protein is CASSASGGQVGREQYF. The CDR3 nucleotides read TGTGCCAGCTCCGCCTCGGGGGGACAGGTCGGTCGCGAGCAGTACTTC.

The CDR3 region is CAISDGVRQPQHF. The CDR3 region has the DNA TGTGCCATCAGTGATGGGGTACGGCAGCCCCAGCATTTT. The chain links TRBV10-3 to TRBJ1-5; D is undetermined. Germline V lookup: CDR1 ENHRY, CDR2 SYGVKD. This CDR3 is built from 13 residues. V lost 3 bases and J lost 7, with 10 bases in between.

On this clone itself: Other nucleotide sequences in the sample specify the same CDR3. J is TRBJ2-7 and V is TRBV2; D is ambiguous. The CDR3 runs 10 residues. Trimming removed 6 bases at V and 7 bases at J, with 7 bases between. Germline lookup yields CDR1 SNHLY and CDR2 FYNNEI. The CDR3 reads CASSVAEQYF. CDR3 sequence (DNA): TGTGCCAGCAGCGTTGCGGAGCAGTACTTC. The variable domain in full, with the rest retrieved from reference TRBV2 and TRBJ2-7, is EPEVTQTPSHQVTQMGQEVILRCVPISNHLYFYWYRQILGQKVEFLVSFYNNEISEKSEIFDDQFSVERPDGSNFTLKIRSTKLEDSAMYFCASSVAEQYFGPGTRLTVT.

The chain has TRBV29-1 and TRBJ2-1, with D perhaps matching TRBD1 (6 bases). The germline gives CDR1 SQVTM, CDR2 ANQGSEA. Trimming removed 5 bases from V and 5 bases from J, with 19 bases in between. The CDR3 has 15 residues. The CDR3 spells CSVRLQGRANNEQFF. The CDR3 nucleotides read TGCAGCGTTCGGTTACAGGGCCGAGCGAACAATGAGCAGTTCTTC.

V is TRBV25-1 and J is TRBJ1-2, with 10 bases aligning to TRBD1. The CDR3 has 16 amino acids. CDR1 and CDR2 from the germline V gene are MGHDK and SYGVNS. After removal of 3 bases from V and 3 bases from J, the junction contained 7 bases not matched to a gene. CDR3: CASSDPTTGGDYGYTF. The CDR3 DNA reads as TGTGCCAGCAGTGACCCTACGACAGGGGGCGACTATGGCTACACCTTC.

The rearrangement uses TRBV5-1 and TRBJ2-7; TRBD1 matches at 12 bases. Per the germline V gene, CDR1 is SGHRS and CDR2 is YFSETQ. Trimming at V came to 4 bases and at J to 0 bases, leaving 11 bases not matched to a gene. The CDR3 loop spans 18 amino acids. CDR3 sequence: CASSLNPGQGATSYEQYF. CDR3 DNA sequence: TGCGCCAGCAGCCTGAATCCGGGACAGGGGGCTACCTCCTACGAGCAGTACTTC.

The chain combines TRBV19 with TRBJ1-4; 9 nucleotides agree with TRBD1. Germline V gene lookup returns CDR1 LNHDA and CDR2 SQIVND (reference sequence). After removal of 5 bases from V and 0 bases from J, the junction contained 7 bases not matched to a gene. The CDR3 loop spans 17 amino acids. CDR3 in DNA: TGTGCCAGTAGTCCCTACAGGGGGCGGGCAACTAATGAAAAACTGTTTTTT. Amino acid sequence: CASSPYRGRATNEKLFF.

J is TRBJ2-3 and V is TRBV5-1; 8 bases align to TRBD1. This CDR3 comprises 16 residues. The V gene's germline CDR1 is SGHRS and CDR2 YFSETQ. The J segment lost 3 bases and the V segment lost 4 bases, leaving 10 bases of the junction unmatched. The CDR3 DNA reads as TGCGCCAGCAGCCCGGCGACAGGGGATCGGACAGATACGCAGTATTTT. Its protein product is CASSPATGDRTDTQYF.

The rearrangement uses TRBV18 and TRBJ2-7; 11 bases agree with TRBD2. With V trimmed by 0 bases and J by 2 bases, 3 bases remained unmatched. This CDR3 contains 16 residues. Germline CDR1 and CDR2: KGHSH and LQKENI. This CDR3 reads CASSPPGLAGPYEQYF. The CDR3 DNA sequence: TGTGCCAGCTCACCACCCGGACTAGCGGGCCCCTACGAGCAGTACTTC.